This TCR beta chain was sequenced for a study of T cell responses to AZD1222 COVID-19 vaccine. Profiling relied on immunoSEQ multiplex PCR, and the TCRdb table lists in-frame clones only, not all of them. The sample records approximately 100,000 clones, approximately 89% being singletons. The TCR comes from an adult in good health. The starting material was peripheral blood, obtained on day 0 of AZD1222 vaccination.

CDR3 bases: TGCGCCAGCAGGGGACACCCGAACACTGAAGCTTTCTTT. This codes for CASRGHPNTEAFF. V usage is TRBV10-1 and J usage is TRBJ1-1; the D gene is possibly TRBD1 (6 bases). CDR3 length: 13 amino acids. Germline V gene data show CDR1 as WNHNN and CDR2 as SYGVQD (reference sequence). With 6 bases removed from V and 1 base from J, the gap between germline ends came to 9 bases.